This T cell receptor beta chain was sequenced in a study of CD8 T cells in ankylosing spondylitis. The CDR3 covers 15 residues. V was clipped by 4 bases and J by 7 bases; unmatched bases: 10. Germline-derived CDR1 and CDR2 are MNHNS and SASEGT. Preparation of TCR beta libraries was done by quantitative 5'-RACE with molecular barcodes. TCRdb analysed the 5' RACE reads with MiXCR anew, one entry per CDR3 protein. The sample carries around 300,000 distinct CDR3 sequences, around 15% recorded once. General study points: Clones tied to disease were said to be significantly enriched in matched ankylosing spondylitis synovial fluid. Several highly homologous variants made up a TCR beta motif, and this motif appeared characteristic of ankylosing spondylitis blood.

Points on this clonotype: Its specificity is unknown.

The receptor was derived from a male donor with ankylosing spondylitis or in good health (not recorded which). The specimen was blood, either unsorted or a sorted T cell fraction (not recorded which). J is TRBJ2-1 and V is TRBV6-1; 7 nucleotides align to TRBD2. As DNA, the CDR3 is TGTGCCAGCAGTGCAACTAGGGGAGGGTCGAATGAGCAGTTCTTC. It is translated as CASSATRGGSNEQFF.